This TCR beta chain is from a study of blood T cell repertoires in COVID-19. Study-level background: The study drew acute and convalescent COVID-19 samples from the United States, Italy and Spain.

Only in-frame clones appear in the TCRdb table, and some are missing; sequencing was by immunoSEQ multiplex PCR. The sample holds under 75,000 clones, 84% seen once. The CDR3 sequence is 14 residues long. Trimming stripped 0 bases from V and 2 bases from J, with 9 bases between. Germline V gene lookup returns CDR1 SGHKS and CDR2 YYEKEE (reference sequence). Only a few counts were recorded for this clone. This chain links TRBV5-5 with TRBJ2-7, with a tentative D call TRBD1 (6 bases). This TCR was sampled from a man in his 60s with COVID-19, enrolled during active disease. Sample: peripheral blood. CDR3 sequence: CASSLDRAAYEQYF. CDR3 DNA: TGTGCCAGCAGCTTGGACAGGGCGGCCTACGAGCAGTACTTC.